Listed below are T cell receptor beta chains from one sample, sequenced in a study of cytomegalovirus exposure and HLA in healthy donors. Assay: immunoSEQ multiplex PCR; the TCRdb copy retains only in-frame clones and omits some. The listing records 31,000 or so clones. The sequencing sample was made of PBMCs. Receptor source: a female donor in good health and CMV-seronegative. Each CDR3 is given with its conserved first and last residue. The order of the fields is D gene, CDR3 length, J gene, V gene, CDR3 protein, CDR3 DNA. A D gene is named only where the DNA matches it firmly.

d_call: NA; cdr3_length: 18; j_call: TRBJ2-2; v_call: TRBV4-2; cdr3_aa: CASSQIGPRGASTGELFF; cdr3_nt: TGTGCCAGCAGCCAAATAGGTCCCAGGGGTGCGAGTACCGGGGAGCTGTTTTTT
d_call: TRBD2; cdr3_length: 10; j_call: TRBJ2-2; v_call: TRBV2; cdr3_aa: CAGLAGGLFF; cdr3_nt: TGTGCCGGACTAGCGGGGGGGCTGTTTTTT
d_call: TRBD2; cdr3_length: 15; j_call: TRBJ2-7; v_call: TRBV7-2; cdr3_aa: CASSLSGGQTYEQYF; cdr3_nt: TGTGCCAGCAGCCTTAGCGGGGGCCAAACCTACGAGCAGTACTTC
d_call: TRBD1; cdr3_length: 15; j_call: TRBJ2-1; v_call: TRBV6-1; cdr3_aa: CASSEEGTGGNEQFF; cdr3_nt: TGTGCCAGCAGTGAAGAGGGGACAGGCGGCAATGAGCAGTTCTTC
d_call: TRBD1; cdr3_length: 16; j_call: TRBJ1-1; v_call: TRBV4-3; cdr3_aa: CASSQDRRGGAFEAFF; cdr3_nt: TGCGCCAGCAGCCAAGATCGGCGAGGGGGCGCTTTTGAAGCTTTCTTT
d_call: TRBD1; cdr3_length: 13; j_call: TRBJ1-1; v_call: TRBV6-5; cdr3_aa: CAISDRGNTEAFF; cdr3_nt: TGTGCCATCTCAGACAGGGGGAACACTGAAGCTTTCTTT
d_call: NA; cdr3_length: 14; j_call: TRBJ1-1; v_call: TRBV4-3; cdr3_aa: CASSQAPDRLEAFF; cdr3_nt: TGCGCCAGCAGCCAAGCACCCGACAGGCTTGAAGCTTTCTTT
d_call: NA; cdr3_length: 18; j_call: TRBJ1-5; v_call: TRBV4-1; cdr3_aa: CASSQERESRPGDQPQHF; cdr3_nt: TGCGCCAGCAGCCAAGAACGAGAATCGAGACCTGGAGATCAGCCCCAGCATTTT
d_call: TRBD1; cdr3_length: 17; j_call: TRBJ2-5; v_call: TRBV11-1; cdr3_aa: CASSSPNHRTGAETQYF; cdr3_nt: TGTGCCAGCAGCTCCCCGAACCACCGGACAGGGGCGGAGACCCAGTACTTC
d_call: NA; cdr3_length: 15; j_call: TRBJ2-5; v_call: TRBV5-4; cdr3_aa: CASSQRQDRLETQYF; cdr3_nt: TGTGCCAGCAGCCAAAGACAGGACCGCTTGGAGACCCAGTACTTC
d_call: NA; cdr3_length: 15; j_call: TRBJ1-5; v_call: TRBV5-8; cdr3_aa: CASSFGGSSNQPQHF; cdr3_nt: TGTGCCAGCAGCTTCGGCGGCAGCAGCAATCAGCCCCAGCATTTT
d_call: NA; cdr3_length: 15; j_call: TRBJ2-2; v_call: TRBV5-4; cdr3_aa: CASRRGGTNTGELFF; cdr3_nt: TGTGCCAGCAGACGAGGGGGAACGAACACCGGGGAGCTGTTTTTT
d_call: NA; cdr3_length: 15; j_call: TRBJ1-1; v_call: TRBV5-6; cdr3_aa: CASSFGGAPKLEAFF; cdr3_nt: TGTGCCAGCAGCTTCGGGGGGGCCCCAAAACTTGAAGCTTTCTTT
d_call: NA; cdr3_length: 15; j_call: TRBJ2-7; v_call: TRBV4-2; cdr3_aa: CASSQELATAYEQYF; cdr3_nt: TGTGCCAGCAGCCAAGAGCTAGCGACTGCGTACGAGCAGTACTTC
d_call: NA; cdr3_length: 14; j_call: TRBJ2-7; v_call: TRBV5-6; cdr3_aa: CASSWGDSPYEQYF; cdr3_nt: TGTGCCAGCAGCTGGGGGGACAGTCCCTACGAGCAGTACTTC
d_call: TRBD1; cdr3_length: 12; j_call: TRBJ1-2; v_call: TRBV29-1; cdr3_aa: CSGDRGQGGYTF; cdr3_nt: TGCAGCGGCGACAGGGGGCAAGGAGGCTACACCTTC
d_call: NA; cdr3_length: 14; j_call: TRBJ1-1; v_call: TRBV10-1; cdr3_aa: CATYFETANTEAFF; cdr3_nt: TGCGCCACCTACTTCGAGACAGCGAACACTGAAGCTTTCTTT
d_call: NA; cdr3_length: 12; j_call: TRBJ2-2; v_call: TRBV9; cdr3_aa: CASSVSAGELFF; cdr3_nt: TGTGCCAGCAGCGTTTCGGCCGGGGAGCTGTTTTTT
d_call: TRBD1; cdr3_length: 17; j_call: TRBJ1-1; v_call: TRBV9; cdr3_aa: CASSVGGTGVLESEAFF; cdr3_nt: TGTGCCAGCAGCGTAGGAGGGACAGGGGTTTTAGAGTCTGAAGCTTTCTTT
d_call: TRBD2; cdr3_length: 16; j_call: TRBJ2-3; v_call: TRBV7-9; cdr3_aa: CASSSQRGVASDTQYF; cdr3_nt: TGTGCCAGCAGCTCCCAGCGGGGAGTAGCTTCCGATACGCAGTATTTT
d_call: NA; cdr3_length: 14; j_call: TRBJ2-7; v_call: TRBV4-2; cdr3_aa: CASSQEAGANEQYF; cdr3_nt: TGTGCCAGCAGCCAAGAGGCAGGGGCTAACGAGCAGTACTTC
d_call: NA; cdr3_length: 15; j_call: TRBJ2-1; v_call: TRBV7-2; cdr3_aa: CASSQTGSAYNEQFF; cdr3_nt: TGTGCCAGCAGCCAAACAGGGTCGGCCTACAATGAGCAGTTCTTC
d_call: NA; cdr3_length: 12; j_call: TRBJ1-3; v_call: TRBV2; cdr3_aa: CASRTSGNTIYF; cdr3_nt: TGTGCCAGCCGGACTTCTGGAAACACCATATATTTT
d_call: NA; cdr3_length: 14; j_call: TRBJ1-1; v_call: TRBV18; cdr3_aa: CASSPVQGNTEAFF; cdr3_nt: TGTGCCAGCTCACCCGTACAGGGCAACACTGAAGCTTTCTTT
d_call: NA; cdr3_length: 15; j_call: TRBJ2-3; v_call: TRBV7-3; cdr3_aa: CASSFRGGSTDTQYF; cdr3_nt: TGTGCCAGCAGCTTTAGGGGGGGTAGCACAGATACGCAGTATTTT
d_call: NA; cdr3_length: 14; j_call: TRBJ2-2; v_call: TRBV9; cdr3_aa: CASSVQRGTGELFF; cdr3_nt: TGTGCCAGCAGCGTTCAGCGTGGCACCGGGGAGCTGTTTTTT
d_call: NA; cdr3_length: 15; j_call: TRBJ2-3; v_call: TRBV11-2; cdr3_aa: CASSFMAGDTDTQYF; cdr3_nt: TGTGCCAGCAGCTTTATGGCCGGAGACACAGATACGCAGTATTTT
d_call: NA; cdr3_length: 15; j_call: TRBJ2-7; v_call: TRBV4-1; cdr3_aa: CASSPLTGSSYEQYF; cdr3_nt: TGCGCCAGCAGCCCCTTAACGGGGAGCTCCTACGAGCAGTACTTC
d_call: TRBD1; cdr3_length: 13; j_call: TRBJ1-1; v_call: TRBV25-1; cdr3_aa: CASSRGQDHEAFF; cdr3_nt: TGTGCCAGCAGCCGCGGACAGGACCATGAAGCTTTCTTT
d_call: TRBD1; cdr3_length: 13; j_call: TRBJ2-3; v_call: TRBV18; cdr3_aa: CASSPTGTDTQYF; cdr3_nt: TGTGCCAGCTCACCGACAGGGACAGATACGCAGTATTTT
d_call: NA; cdr3_length: 15; j_call: TRBJ1-4; v_call: TRBV2; cdr3_aa: CASSAGTSVDEKLFF; cdr3_nt: TGTGCCAGCAGTGCAGGGACTTCGGTCGATGAAAAACTGTTTTTT
d_call: NA; cdr3_length: 14; j_call: TRBJ1-3; v_call: TRBV7-2; cdr3_aa: CASSLAYSGNTIYF; cdr3_nt: TGTGCCAGCAGCTTAGCATACTCTGGAAACACCATATATTTT
d_call: NA; cdr3_length: 13; j_call: TRBJ1-1; v_call: TRBV18; cdr3_aa: CAGQGTRDTEAFF; cdr3_nt: TGTGCCGGCCAGGGGACCCGGGATACTGAAGCTTTCTTT
d_call: TRBD1; cdr3_length: 14; j_call: TRBJ1-1; v_call: TRBV7-2; cdr3_aa: CASSLRQGDTEAFF; cdr3_nt: TGTGCCAGCAGCTTAAGACAGGGGGACACTGAAGCTTTCTTT
d_call: NA; cdr3_length: 13; j_call: TRBJ1-5; v_call: TRBV19; cdr3_aa: CASSVQVGQPQHF; cdr3_nt: TGTGCCAGTAGTGTACAGGTTGGGCAGCCCCAGCATTTT
d_call: NA; cdr3_length: 20; j_call: TRBJ2-2; v_call: TRBV18; cdr3_aa: CASSYQILRGGGANTGELFF; cdr3_nt: TGTGCCAGCTCATACCAGATATTGCGCGGAGGGGGCGCGAACACCGGGGAGCTGTTTTTT
d_call: NA; cdr3_length: 13; j_call: TRBJ2-2; v_call: TRBV27; cdr3_aa: CASSLNRGGELFF; cdr3_nt: TGTGCCAGCAGTTTAAATAGAGGCGGGGAGCTGTTTTTT
d_call: NA; cdr3_length: 13; j_call: TRBJ1-2; v_call: TRBV25-1; cdr3_aa: CASSVGALNGYTF; cdr3_nt: TGTGCCAGCAGTGTGGGGGCGCTGAACGGCTACACCTTC
d_call: NA; cdr3_length: 15; j_call: TRBJ2-3; v_call: TRBV28; cdr3_aa: CASSFTATSTDTQYF; cdr3_nt: TGTGCCAGCAGTTTTACAGCTACTAGCACAGATACGCAGTATTTT
d_call: NA; cdr3_length: 11; j_call: TRBJ2-4; v_call: TRBV20-1; cdr3_aa: CSAREQGFGYF; cdr3_nt: TGCAGTGCTAGAGAACAGGGTTTCGGGTACTTC